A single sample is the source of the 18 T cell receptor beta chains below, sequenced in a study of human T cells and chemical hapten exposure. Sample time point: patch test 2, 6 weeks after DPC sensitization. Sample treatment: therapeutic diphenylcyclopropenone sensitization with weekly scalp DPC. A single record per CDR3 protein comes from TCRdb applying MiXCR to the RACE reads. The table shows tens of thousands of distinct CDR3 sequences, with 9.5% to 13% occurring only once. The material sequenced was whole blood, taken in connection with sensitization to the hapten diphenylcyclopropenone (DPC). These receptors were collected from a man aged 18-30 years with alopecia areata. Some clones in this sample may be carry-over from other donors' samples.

Here the CDR3 DNA reads TGTGCCAGCAGCGCAGTCCCGGGGATTAAAGAGACCCAGTACTTC. The encoded protein is CASSAVPGIKETQYF. V and J are TRBV7-3 and TRBJ2-5, with D perhaps TRBD2 (5 bases). Trimming removed 5 bases at V and 3 bases at J, with 16 bases between. The CDR3 is made up of 15 amino acids. Germline V gives CDR1 SGHTA, CDR2 FQGTGA.

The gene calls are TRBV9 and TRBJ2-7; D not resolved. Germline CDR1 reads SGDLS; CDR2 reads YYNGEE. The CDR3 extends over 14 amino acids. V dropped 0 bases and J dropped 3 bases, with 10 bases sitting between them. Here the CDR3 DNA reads TGTGCCAGCAGCGTAGAAGGACGCCACTACGAGCAGTACTTC. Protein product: CASSVEGRHYEQYF.

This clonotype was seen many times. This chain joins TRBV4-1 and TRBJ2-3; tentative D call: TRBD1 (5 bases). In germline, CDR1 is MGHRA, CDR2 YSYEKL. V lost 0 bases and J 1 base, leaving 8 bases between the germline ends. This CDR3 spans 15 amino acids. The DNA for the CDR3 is TGCGCCAGCAGCCAAGAAGGGGTACGCACAGATACGCAGTATTTT. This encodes CASSQEGVRTDTQYF.

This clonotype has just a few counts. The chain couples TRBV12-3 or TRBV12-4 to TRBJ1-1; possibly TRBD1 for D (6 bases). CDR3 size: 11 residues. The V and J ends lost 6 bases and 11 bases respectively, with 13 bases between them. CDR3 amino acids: CASRVTGRAFF. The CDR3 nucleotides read TGTGCCAGCAGAGTAACAGGGAGGGCTTTCTTT.

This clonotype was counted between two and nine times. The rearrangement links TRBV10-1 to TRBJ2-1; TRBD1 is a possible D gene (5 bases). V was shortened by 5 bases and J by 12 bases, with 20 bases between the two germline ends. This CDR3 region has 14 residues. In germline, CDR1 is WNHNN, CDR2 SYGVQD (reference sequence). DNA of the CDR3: TGCGCCAGCAGTACGGACACGTCCCCTTGGGGGCAGTTCTTC. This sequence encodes CASSTDTSPWGQFF.

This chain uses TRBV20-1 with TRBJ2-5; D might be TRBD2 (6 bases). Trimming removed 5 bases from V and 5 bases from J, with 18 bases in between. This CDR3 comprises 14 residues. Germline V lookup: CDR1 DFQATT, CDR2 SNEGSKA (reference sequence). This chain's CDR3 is CSAEGPRGGETQYF. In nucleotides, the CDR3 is TGCAGTGCTGAGGGGCCGCGGGGTGGTGAGACCCAGTACTTC.

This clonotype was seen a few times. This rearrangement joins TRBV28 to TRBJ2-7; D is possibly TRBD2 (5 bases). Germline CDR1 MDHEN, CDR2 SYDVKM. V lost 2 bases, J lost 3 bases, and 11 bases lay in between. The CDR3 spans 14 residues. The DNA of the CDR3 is TGTGCCAGCAGTTTAGCCGTTGCGGGCTACGAGCAGTACTTC. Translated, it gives CASSLAVAGYEQYF.

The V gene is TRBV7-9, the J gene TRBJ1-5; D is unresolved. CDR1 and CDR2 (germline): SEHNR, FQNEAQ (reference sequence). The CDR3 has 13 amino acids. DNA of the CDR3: TGTGCTGTGCAGAAATATAGCAATCAGCCCCAGCATTTT. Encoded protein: CAVQKYSNQPQHF.

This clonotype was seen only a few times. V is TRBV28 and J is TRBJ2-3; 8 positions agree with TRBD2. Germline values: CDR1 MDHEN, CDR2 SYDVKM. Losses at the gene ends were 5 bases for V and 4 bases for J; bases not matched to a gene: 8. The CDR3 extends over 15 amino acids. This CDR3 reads CASSERGGPSDTQYF. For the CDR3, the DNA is TGTGCCAGCAGTGAACGGGGGGGCCCGTCAGATACGCAGTATTTT.

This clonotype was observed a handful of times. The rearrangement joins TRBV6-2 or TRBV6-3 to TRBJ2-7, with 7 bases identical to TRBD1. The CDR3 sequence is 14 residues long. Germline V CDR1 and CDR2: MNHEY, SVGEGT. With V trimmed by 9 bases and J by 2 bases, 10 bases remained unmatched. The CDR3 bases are TGTGCCAGTCACCCGGGACAGAAAGCCTACGAGCAGTACTTC. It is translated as CASHPGQKAYEQYF.

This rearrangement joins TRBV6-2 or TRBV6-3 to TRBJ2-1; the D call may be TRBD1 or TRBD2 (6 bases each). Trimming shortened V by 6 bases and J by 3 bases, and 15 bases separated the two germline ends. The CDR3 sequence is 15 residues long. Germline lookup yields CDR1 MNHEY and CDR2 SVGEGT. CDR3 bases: TGTGCCAGCAGGACAAGGGGGGCGAACTACAATGAGCAGTTCTTC. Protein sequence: CASRTRGANYNEQFF.

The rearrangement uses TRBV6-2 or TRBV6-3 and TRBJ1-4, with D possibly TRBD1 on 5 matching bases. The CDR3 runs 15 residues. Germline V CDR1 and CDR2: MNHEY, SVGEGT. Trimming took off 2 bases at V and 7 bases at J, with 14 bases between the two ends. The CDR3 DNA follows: TGTGCCAGCAGTTACGGAGGACGGGGGATTGAAAAACTGTTTTTT. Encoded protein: CASSYGGRGIEKLFF.

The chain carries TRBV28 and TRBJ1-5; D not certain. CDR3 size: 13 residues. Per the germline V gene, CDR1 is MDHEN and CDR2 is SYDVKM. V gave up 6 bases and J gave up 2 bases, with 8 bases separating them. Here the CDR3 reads CASREKGNQPQHF. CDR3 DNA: TGTGCCAGCAGGGAGAAGGGCAATCAGCCCCAGCATTTT. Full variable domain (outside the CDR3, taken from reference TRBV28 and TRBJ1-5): DVKVTQSSRYLVKRTGEKVFLECVQDMDHENMFWYRQDPGLGLRLIYFSYDVKMKEKGDIPEGYSVSREKKERFSLILESASTNQTSMYLCASREKGNQPQHFGDGTRLSIL.

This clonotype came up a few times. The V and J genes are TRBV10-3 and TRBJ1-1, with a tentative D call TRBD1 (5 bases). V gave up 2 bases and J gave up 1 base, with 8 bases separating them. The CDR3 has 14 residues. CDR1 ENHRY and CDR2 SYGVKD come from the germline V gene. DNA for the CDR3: TGTGCCATCAGTGAGAGGCAGGGGAACACTGAAGCTTTCTTT. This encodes CAISERQGNTEAFF.

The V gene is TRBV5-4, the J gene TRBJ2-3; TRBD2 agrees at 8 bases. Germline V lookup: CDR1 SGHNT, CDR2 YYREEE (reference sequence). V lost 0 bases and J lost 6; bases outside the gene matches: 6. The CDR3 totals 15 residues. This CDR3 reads CASSLGASGQDTQYF. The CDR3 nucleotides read TGTGCCAGCAGCTTGGGGGCTAGCGGGCAGGATACGCAGTATTTT.

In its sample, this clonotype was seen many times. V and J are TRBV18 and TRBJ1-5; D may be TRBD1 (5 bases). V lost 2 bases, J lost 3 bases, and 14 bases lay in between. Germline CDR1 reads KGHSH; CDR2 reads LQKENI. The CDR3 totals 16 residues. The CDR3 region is CASSPSAGGANQPQHF. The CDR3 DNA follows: TGTGCCAGCTCACCATCAGCGGGAGGGGCCAATCAGCCCCAGCATTTT. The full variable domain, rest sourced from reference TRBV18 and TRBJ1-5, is NAGVMQNPRHLVRRRGQEARLRCSPMKGHSHVYWYRQLPEEGLKFMVYLQKENIIDESGMPKERFSAEFPKEGPSILRIQQVVRGDSAAYFCASSPSAGGANQPQHFGDGTRLSIL.

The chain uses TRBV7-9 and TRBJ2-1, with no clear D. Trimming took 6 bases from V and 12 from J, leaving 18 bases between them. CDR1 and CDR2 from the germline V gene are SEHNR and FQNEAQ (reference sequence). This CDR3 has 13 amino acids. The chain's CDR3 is CASRISTGQGQFF. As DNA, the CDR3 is TGTGCCAGCAGGATCTCGACGGGCCAAGGGCAGTTCTTC.

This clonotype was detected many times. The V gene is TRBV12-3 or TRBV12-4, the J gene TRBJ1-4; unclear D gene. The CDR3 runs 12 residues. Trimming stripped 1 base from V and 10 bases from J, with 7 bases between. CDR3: CASSLGARKLFF. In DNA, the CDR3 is TGTGCCAGCAGTTTAGGCGCACGAAAACTGTTTTTT.